This record looks at one T cell receptor (beta chain) sequence and its context. This specimen comes from a study of T cells in Graves' hyperthyroidism and ophthalmopathy. This CDR3 region has 13 residues. The V gene end was trimmed by 3 bases and the J gene end by 6 bases; junction bases not matched to a gene: 3. Germline loops: CDR1 SNHLY, CDR2 FYNNEI. TCR beta CDR3 region amplification was performed from RNA transcripts. The study used the HTBI primer set for a first-round RT-PCR of the TCR CDR3. TCRdb re-called the multiplex PCR reads with MiXCR, one entry per CDR3 protein. This sample has about 740,000 distinct CDR3 sequences, with 14% found just once. Patients having uncontrolled infection, another autoimmune disease, pregnancy or lactation were not included. Based on clinical symptoms, serum thyroxine and TRAb, thyroid ultrasound and orbital computed tomography, diagnoses were reached.

J is TRBJ2-3 and V is TRBV2; 7 bases fit TRBD2. This sequence originates from a woman between 18 and 30 years old with Graves' hyperthyroidism. Sequenced input: blood. DNA of the CDR3: TGTGCCAGCAGTGACGCACTAGCGGATACGCAGTATTTT. Translated: CASSDALADTQYF.